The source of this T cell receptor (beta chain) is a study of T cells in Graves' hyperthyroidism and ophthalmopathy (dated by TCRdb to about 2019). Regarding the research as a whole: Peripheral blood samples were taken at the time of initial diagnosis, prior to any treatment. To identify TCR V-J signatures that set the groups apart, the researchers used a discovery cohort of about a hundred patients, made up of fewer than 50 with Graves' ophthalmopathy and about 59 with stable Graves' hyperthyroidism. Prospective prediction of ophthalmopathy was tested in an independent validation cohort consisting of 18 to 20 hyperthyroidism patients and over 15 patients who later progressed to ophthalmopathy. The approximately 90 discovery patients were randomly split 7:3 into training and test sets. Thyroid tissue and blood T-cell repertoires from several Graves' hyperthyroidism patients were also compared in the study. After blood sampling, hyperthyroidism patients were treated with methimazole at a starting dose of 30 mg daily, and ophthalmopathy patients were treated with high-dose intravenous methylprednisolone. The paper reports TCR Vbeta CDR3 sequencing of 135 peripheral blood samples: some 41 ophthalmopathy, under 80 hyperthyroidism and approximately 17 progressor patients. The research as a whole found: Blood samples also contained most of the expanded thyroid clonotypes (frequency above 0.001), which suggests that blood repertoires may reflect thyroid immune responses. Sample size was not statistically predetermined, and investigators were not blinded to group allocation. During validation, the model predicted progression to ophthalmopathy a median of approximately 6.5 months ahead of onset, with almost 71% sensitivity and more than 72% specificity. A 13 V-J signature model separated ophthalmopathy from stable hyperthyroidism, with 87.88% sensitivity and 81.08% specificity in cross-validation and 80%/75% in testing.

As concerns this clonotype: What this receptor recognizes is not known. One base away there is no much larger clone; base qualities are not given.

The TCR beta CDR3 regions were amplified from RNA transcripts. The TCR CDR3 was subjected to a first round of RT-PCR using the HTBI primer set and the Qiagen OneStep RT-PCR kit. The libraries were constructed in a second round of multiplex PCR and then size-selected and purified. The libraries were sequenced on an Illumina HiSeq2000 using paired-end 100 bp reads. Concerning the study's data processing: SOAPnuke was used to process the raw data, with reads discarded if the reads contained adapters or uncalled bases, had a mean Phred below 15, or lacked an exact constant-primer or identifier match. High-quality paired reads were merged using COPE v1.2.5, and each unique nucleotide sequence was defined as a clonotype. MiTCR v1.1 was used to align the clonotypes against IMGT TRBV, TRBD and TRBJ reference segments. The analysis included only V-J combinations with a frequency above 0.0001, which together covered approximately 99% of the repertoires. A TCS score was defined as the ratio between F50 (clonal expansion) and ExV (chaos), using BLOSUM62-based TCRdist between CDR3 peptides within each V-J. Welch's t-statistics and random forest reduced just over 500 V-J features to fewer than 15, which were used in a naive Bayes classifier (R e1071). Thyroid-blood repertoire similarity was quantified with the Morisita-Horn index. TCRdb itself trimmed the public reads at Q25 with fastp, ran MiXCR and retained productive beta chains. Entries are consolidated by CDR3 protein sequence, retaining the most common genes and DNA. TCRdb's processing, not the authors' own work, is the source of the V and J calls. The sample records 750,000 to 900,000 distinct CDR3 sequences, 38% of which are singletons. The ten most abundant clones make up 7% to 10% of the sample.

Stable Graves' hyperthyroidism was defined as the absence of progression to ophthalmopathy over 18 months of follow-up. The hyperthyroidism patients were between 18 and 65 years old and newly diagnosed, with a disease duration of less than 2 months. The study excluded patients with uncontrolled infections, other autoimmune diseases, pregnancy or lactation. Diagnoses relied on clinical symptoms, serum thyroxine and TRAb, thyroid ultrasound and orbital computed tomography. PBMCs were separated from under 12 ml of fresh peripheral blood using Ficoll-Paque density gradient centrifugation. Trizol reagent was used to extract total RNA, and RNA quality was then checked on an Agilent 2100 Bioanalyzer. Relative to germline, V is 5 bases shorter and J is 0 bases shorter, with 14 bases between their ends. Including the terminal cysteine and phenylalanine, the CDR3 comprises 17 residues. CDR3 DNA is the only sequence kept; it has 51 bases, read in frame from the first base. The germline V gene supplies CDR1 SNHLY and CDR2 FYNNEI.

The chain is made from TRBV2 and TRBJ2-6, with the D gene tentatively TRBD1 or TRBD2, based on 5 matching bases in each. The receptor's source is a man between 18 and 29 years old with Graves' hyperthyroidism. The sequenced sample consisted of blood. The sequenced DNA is TGTGCCAGCAGTCCGGACGGGGCAAACTCTGGGGCCAACGTCCTGACTTTC. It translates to CASSPDGANSGANVLTF.